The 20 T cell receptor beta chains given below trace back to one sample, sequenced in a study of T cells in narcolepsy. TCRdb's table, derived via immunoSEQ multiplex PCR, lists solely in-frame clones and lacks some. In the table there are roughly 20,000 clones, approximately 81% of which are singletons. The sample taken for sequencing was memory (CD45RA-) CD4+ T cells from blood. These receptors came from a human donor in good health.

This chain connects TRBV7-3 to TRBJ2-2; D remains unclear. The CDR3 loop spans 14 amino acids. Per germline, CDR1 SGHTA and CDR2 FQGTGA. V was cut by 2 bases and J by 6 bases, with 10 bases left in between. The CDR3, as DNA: TGTGCCAGCAGCTTATTAGGCGGAGCCGGGGAGCTGTTTTTT. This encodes CASSLLGGAGELFF.

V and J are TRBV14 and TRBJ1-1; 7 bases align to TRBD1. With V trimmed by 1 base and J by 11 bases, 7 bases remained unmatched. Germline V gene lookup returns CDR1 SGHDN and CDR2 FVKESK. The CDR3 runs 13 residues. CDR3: CASSQASDRVAFF. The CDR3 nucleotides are TGTGCCAGCAGCCAAGCCAGTGACAGGGTGGCTTTCTTT.

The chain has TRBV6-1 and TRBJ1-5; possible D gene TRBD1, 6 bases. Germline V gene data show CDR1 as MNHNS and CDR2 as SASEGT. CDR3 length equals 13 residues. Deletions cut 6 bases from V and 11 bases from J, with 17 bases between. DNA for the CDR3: TGTGCCAGCAGGGTGGACAGTTTGGGGGCCCAGCATTTT. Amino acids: CASRVDSLGAQHF.

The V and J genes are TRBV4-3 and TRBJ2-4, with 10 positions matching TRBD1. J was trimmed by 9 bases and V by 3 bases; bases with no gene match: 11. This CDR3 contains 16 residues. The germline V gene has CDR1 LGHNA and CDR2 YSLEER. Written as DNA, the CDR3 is TGCGCCAGCAGCCAGAAATCAGGGACAGGGGTGGGCATTCAGTACTTC. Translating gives CASSQKSGTGVGIQYF.

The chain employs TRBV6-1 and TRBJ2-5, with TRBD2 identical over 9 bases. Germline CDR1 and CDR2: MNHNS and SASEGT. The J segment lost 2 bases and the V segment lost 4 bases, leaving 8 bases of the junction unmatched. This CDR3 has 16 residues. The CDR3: CASSGRLAANQETQYF. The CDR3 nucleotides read TGTGCCAGCAGTGGCAGACTAGCGGCAAATCAAGAGACCCAGTACTTC.

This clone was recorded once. CDR3 region: CASSPRTGTEGYTF. CDR3 nucleotide sequence: TGTGCCAGCAGCCCCAGGACAGGGACAGAAGGCTACACCTTC. The rearrangement uses TRBV7-9 and TRBJ1-2; 8 bases line up with TRBD1. CDR1 and CDR2 (germline): SEHNR, FQNEAQ (reference sequence). The length of the CDR3 is 14 residues. After removal of 5 bases from V and 8 bases from J, the junction contained 10 bases not matched to a gene.

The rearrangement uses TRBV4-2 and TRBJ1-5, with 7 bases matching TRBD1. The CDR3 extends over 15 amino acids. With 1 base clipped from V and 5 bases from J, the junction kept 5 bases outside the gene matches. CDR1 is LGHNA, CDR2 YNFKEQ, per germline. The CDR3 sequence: CASSQGTGTDQPQHF. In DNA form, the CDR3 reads TGTGCCAGCAGCCAAGGGACTGGGACAGATCAGCCCCAGCATTTT.

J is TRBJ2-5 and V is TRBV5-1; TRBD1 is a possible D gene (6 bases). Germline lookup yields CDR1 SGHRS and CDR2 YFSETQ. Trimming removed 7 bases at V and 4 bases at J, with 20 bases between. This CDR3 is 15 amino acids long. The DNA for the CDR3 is TGCGCCAGCTCGAGGGACAACGGCTTGGGAGAGACCCAGTACTTC. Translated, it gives CASSRDNGLGETQYF.

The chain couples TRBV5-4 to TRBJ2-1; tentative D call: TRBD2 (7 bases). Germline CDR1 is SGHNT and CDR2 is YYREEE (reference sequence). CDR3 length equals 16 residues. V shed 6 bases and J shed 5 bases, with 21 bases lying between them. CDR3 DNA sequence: TGTGCCAGCACCGAGCCAACGGGGGGCCGGAACAATGAGCAGTTCTTC. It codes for CASTEPTGGRNNEQFF. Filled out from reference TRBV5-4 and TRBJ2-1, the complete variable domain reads ETGVTQSPTHLIKTRGQQVTLRCSSQSGHNTVSWYQQALGQGPQFIFQYYREEENGRGNFPPRFSGLQFPNYSSELNVNALELDDSALYLCASTEPTGGRNNEQFFGPGTRLTVL.

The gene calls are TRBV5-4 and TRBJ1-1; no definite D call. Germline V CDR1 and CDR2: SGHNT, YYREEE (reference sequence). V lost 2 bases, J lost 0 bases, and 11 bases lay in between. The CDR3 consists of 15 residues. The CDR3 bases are TGTGCCAGCAGCTTACCCGGCCAGTTGAACACTGAAGCTTTCTTT. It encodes CASSLPGQLNTEAFF.

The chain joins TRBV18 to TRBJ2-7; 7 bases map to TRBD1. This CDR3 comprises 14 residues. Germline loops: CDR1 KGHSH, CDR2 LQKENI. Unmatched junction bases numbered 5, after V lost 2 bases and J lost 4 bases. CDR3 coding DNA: TGTGCCAGCTCACCATACCCGGGACAGTACGAGCAGTACTTC. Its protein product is CASSPYPGQYEQYF.

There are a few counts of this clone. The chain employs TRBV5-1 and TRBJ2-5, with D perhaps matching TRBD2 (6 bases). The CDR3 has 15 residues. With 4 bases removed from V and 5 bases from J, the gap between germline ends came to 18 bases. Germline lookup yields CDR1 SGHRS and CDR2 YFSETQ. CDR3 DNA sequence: TGCGCCAGCAGCAGGGATGGGGGGATAGAGGAGACCCAGTACTTC. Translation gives CASSRDGGIEETQYF.

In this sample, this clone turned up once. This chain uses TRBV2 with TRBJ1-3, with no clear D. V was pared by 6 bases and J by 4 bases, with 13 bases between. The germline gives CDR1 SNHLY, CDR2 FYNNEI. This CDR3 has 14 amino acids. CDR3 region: CASSSTDYGNTIYF. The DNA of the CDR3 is TGTGCCAGCAGCTCCACAGATTACGGAAACACCATATATTTT.

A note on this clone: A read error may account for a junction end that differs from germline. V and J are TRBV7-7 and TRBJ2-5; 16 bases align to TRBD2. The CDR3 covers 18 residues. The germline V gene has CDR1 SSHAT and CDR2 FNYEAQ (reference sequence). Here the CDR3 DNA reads TGTGCTAGCAGCGATGGGACTAGCGGGGGGGCCTATCCGGAGACCCAGTACTTC. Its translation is CASSDGTSGGAYPETQYF.

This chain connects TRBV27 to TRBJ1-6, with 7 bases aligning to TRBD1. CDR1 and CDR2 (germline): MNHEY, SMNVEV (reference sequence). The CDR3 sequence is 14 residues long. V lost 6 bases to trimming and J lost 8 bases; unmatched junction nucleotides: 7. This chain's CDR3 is CASRRPGQYSPLHF. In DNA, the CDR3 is TGTGCCAGCAGACGACCGGGACAGTATTCACCCCTCCACTTT.

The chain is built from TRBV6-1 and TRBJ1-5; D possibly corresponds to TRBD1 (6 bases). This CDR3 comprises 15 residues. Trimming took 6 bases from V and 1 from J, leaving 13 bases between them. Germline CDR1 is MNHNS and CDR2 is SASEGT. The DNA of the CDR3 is TGTGCCAGCAGACCACAGGGAATGAGCAATCAGCCCCAGCATTTT. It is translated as CASRPQGMSNQPQHF.

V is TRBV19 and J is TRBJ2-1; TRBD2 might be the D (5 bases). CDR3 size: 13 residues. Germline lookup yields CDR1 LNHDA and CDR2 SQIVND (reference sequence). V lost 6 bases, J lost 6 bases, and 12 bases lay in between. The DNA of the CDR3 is TGTGCCAGTAGCAACACTAGAGGCAATGAGCAGTTCTTC. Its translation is CASSNTRGNEQFF.

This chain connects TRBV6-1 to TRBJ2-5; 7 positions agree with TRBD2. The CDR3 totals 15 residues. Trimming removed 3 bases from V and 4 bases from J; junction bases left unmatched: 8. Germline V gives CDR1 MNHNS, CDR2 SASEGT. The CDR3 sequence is CASSDSGGFGETQYF. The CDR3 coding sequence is TGTGCCAGCAGTGATTCCGGGGGGTTTGGAGAGACCCAGTACTTC.

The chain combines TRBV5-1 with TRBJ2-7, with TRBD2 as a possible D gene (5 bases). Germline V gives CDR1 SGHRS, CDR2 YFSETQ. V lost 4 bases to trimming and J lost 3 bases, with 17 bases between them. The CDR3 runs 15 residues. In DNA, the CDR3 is TGCGCCAGCAGCGCCGCCCTCAATGCGGGCTACGAGCAGTACTTC. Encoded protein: CASSAALNAGYEQYF.

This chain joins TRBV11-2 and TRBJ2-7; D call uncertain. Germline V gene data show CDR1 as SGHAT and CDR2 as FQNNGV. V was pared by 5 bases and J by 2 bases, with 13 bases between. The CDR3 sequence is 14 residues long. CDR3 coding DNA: TGTGCCAGCAGCATAGGGCAGCTCGCCTACGAGCAGTACTTC. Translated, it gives CASSIGQLAYEQYF.